This T cell receptor beta chain was captured by sequencing in a study of T-cell memory formation after mild COVID-19. For the study at large: Each donor largely had its own TCR clusters.

Comments on this clonotype: The antigen is unknown.

TCRdb redid the calling of the 5' RACE reads with MiXCR, one entry per CDR3 protein. The table lists approximately 89,000 distinct CDR3 sequences, about 23% of them singletons. The study's findings and limits: Clones contracting over day 15 to 85 were CD4/CD8 balanced, with later expanders leaning CD4+. Among contracting clones, CD4+ were mainly CM/EM and CD8+ enriched in EMRA. Researchers could not confirm that second-wave clones peaking on day 37 targeted SARS-CoV-2.

This CDR3 has 12 amino acids. Germline lookup yields CDR1 SQVTM and CDR2 ANQGSEA. V lost 7 bases and J lost 4, with 13 bases in between. Sequencing was performed on PBMCs or a T cell subset sorted from them (not recorded which). The chain carries TRBV29-1 and TRBJ1-2; D gene uncertain. This TCR derives from a man aged 18 to 35 who had mild COVID-19 (a few samples of this study predate the infection). Cell type and time point are not known. This CDR3 reads CSARTGSYGYTF. CDR3 sequence (DNA): TGCAGCGCACGGACGGGGAGCTATGGCTACACCTTC. Full variable domain (missing parts from reference TRBV29-1 and TRBJ1-2): SAVISQKPSRDICQRGTSLTIQCQVDSQVTMMFWYRQQPGQSLTLIATANQGSEATYESGFVIDKFPISRPNLTFSTLTVSNMSPEDSSIYLCSARTGSYGYTFGSGTRLTVV.